The rows below give T cell receptor beta chains drawn from one sample of a study of blood T cells in healthy people across ages. One entry per CDR3 protein, called by TCRdb with MiXCR from the 5' RACE reads. The sample contains about 1.5 million distinct CDR3 sequences, approximately 38% of which appear only once. The sequenced material came from blood. These receptors were taken from a young woman in good health. Both conserved end residues are part of each CDR3. The D gene is left open where the match is weak. Where a row states a size, it is once, few, many or the class of an expanded clone; other rows omit it.

CDR3,DNA,V,size,D,J
CANGARADNEQFF,TGTGCCAACGGGGCTCGGGCAGACAATGAGCAGTTCTTC,TRBV10-3,few,.,TRBJ2-1
CASSLRRRGAVYNEQFF,TGTGCCAGCAGTTTACGGAGGAGGGGGGCAGTTTACAATGAGCAGTTCTTC,TRBV6-2/TRBV6-3,few,.,TRBJ2-1
CASSYATSGSTDTQYF,TGTGCCAGCAGTTACGCCACTAGCGGGAGCACAGATACGCAGTATTTT,TRBV6-5,once,TRBD2,TRBJ2-3
CASSPTSGTGVETQYF,TGTGCCAGCAGTCCCACTTCTGGGACAGGGGTGGAGACCCAGTACTTC,TRBV12-3/TRBV12-4,few,TRBD1,TRBJ2-5
CASSQQVGTDTQYF,TGCGCCAGCAGCCAGCAGGTTGGCACAGATACGCAGTATTTT,TRBV4-1,once,.,TRBJ2-3
CASSLEWASGRSEQFF,TGTGCCAGCAGCTTAGAATGGGCTAGCGGGAGAAGTGAGCAGTTCTTC,TRBV11-2,once,TRBD2,TRBJ2-1
CASRQIGTGEEKLFF,TGTGCCAGCAGGCAAATCGGGACAGGGGAGGAAAAACTGTTTTTT,TRBV2,.,TRBD1,TRBJ1-4
CASSFTPNSRLVGSDGYTF,TGTGCCAGCAGCTTCACCCCCAACTCTAGACTAGTCGGGAGTGATGGCTACACCTTC,TRBV7-9,few,.,TRBJ1-2
CSAGGAGYQPQHF,TGCAGTGCTGGGGGCGCAGGATACCAGCCCCAGCATTTT,TRBV20-1,few,.,TRBJ1-5
CASSLNPGRGGSYTF,TGCGCCAGCAGCTTGAACCCCGGACGGGGGGGTTCCTACACCTTC,TRBV5-1,.,.,TRBJ1-2
CAISGGQGKGDTQYF,TGTGCCATCAGTGGGGGACAGGGCAAAGGAGATACGCAGTATTTT,TRBV10-3,.,TRBD1,TRBJ2-3
CASSLEGRFHTDTQYF,TGTGCCAGCAGCTTAGAGGGGCGCTTCCACACAGATACGCAGTATTTT,TRBV11-2,few,.,TRBJ2-3
CSARPGDYEQYF,TGCAGTGCTAGGCCGGGGGACTACGAGCAGTACTTC,TRBV20-1,few,.,TRBJ2-7
CASSPRDRGHEQYF,TGTGCCAGCAGTCCCCGGGACAGGGGTCACGAGCAGTACTTC,TRBV12-3/TRBV12-4,.,TRBD1,TRBJ2-7
CASSPQTGTNQPQHF,TGTGCCAGCAGCCCACAGACAGGGACGAATCAGCCCCAGCATTTT,TRBV7-2,.,TRBD1,TRBJ1-5
CASSYRVKTEAFF,TGTGCCAGCAGCTACAGGGTAAAGACTGAAGCTTTCTTT,TRBV27,few,.,TRBJ1-1
CASSESRFQETQYF,TGTGCCAGCAGTGAATCCAGATTCCAAGAGACCCAGTACTTC,TRBV6-1,few,.,TRBJ2-5
CASSADTGKTAQHF,TGTGCCAGCAGTGCCGATACGGGGAAAACAGCCCAGCATTTT,TRBV6-1,.,.,TRBJ1-5
CASSAQGSDQPQHF,TGTGCCAGCAGCGCACAGGGGTCGGATCAGCCCCAGCATTTT,TRBV7-9,.,TRBD1,TRBJ1-5
CASSQEGGQGLETQYF,TGTGCCAGCAGCCAAGAGGGTGGGCAGGGGTTGGAGACCCAGTACTTC,TRBV4-2,.,.,TRBJ2-5
CASSPRDRMHEQYF,TGTGCCAGCAGCCCCAGGGACAGGATGCACGAGCAGTACTTC,TRBV9,.,TRBD1,TRBJ2-7
CSARPSGPTGELFF,TGCAGTGCTCGCCCGAGCGGTCCCACCGGGGAGCTGTTTTTT,TRBV20-1,few,.,TRBJ2-2
CASSVGQLGTQETQYF,TGTGCCAGCAGCGTAGGGCAGCTCGGGACCCAAGAGACCCAGTACTTC,TRBV9,once,.,TRBJ2-5
CARGSGSSYNEQFF,TGTGCCAGGGGGAGCGGTAGCTCCTACAATGAGCAGTTCTTC,TRBV2,few,.,TRBJ2-1
CSVVLAGGYGYTF,TGCAGCGTTGTACTCGCGGGGGGCTATGGCTACACCTTC,TRBV29-1,.,.,TRBJ1-2
CASSPGRKEQFF,TGTGCCAGCTCCCCGGGGCGGAAGGAGCAGTTCTTC,TRBV12-3/TRBV12-4,.,.,TRBJ2-1